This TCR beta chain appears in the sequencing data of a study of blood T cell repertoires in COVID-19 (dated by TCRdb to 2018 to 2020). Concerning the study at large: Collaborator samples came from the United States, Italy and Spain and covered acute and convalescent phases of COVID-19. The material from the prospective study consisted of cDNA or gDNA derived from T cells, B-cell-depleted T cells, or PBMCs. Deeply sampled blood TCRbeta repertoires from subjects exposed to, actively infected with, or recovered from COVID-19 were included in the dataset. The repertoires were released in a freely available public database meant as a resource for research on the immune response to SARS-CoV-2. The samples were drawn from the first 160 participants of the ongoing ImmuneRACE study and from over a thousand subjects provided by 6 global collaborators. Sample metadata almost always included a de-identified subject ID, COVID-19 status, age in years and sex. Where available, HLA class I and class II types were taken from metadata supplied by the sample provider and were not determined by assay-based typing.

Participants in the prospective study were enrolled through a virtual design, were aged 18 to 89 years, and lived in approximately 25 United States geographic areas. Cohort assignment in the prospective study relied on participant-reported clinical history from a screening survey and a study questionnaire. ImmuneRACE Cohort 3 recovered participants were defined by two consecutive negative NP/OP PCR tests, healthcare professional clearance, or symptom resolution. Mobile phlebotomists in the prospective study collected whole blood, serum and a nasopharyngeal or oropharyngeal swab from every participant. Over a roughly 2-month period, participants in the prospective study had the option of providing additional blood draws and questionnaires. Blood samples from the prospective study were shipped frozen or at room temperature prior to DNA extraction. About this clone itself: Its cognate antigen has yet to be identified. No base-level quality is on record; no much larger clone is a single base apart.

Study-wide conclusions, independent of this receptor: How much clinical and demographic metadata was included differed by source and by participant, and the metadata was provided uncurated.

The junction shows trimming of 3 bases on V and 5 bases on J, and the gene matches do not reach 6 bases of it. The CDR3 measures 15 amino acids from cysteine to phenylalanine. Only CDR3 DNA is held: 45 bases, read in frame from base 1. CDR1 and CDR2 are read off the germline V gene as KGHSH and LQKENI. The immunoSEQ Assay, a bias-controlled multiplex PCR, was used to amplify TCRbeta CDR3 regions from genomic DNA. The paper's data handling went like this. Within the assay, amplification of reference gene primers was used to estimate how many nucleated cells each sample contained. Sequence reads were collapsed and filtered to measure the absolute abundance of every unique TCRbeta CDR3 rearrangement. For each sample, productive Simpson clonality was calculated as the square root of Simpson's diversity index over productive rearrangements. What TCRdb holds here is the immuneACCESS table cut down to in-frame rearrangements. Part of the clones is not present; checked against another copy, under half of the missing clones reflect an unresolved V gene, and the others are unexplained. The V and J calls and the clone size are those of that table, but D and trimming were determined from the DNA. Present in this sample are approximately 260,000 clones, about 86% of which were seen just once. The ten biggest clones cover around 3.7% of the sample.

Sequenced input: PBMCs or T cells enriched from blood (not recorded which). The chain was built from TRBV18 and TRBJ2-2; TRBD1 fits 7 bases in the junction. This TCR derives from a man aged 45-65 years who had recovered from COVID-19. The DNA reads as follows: TGTGCCAGCTCACCGAGGGACAGCGTAACCGGGGAGCTGTTTTTT. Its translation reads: CASSPRDSVTGELFF.